What follows are 16 T cell receptor beta chains derived from one specimen sequenced in a study of neurological immune-mediated disorders. MiXCR was run by TCRdb on the 5' RACE reads, yielding one entry per CDR3 protein. The sample holds about 15,000 distinct CDR3 sequences; approximately 3.7% are singletons and the top ten take 20%. The sequenced sample consisted of CD8+ T cells from blood. The receptor source for this set is a middle-aged woman in good health.

Many counts were recorded for this clonotype. This chain uses TRBV6-5 with TRBJ1-5; TRBD1 matches 10 bases. This CDR3 has 19 residues. Germline values: CDR1 MNHEY, CDR2 SVGAGI. The junction had 13 bases not matched to a gene; V was cut back by 5 bases and J by 0 bases. The CDR3 region has the DNA TGTGCCAGCAGTCGCACTCCGGGACAGGGGCCTCATAGCAATCAGCCCCAGCATTTT. It translates to CASSRTPGQGPHSNQPQHF.

This clonotype was counted a few times. This sequence joins TRBV4-1 and TRBJ2-5; 7 nucleotides align to TRBD1. J was trimmed by 2 bases and V by 5 bases; bases with no gene match: 11. Germline V gene sequence: CDR1 MGHRA, CDR2 YSYEKL. The CDR3 spans 16 residues. The CDR3 DNA sequence: TGCGCCAGCAGCAAGATGACAGGGCTTTTTCAAGAGACCCAGTACTTC. Protein sequence: CASSKMTGLFQETQYF.

This clonotype was counted ten times or more. The chain joins TRBV5-1 to TRBJ1-1; 9 nucleotides line up with TRBD1. Germline CDR1 reads SGHRS; CDR2 reads YFSETQ. There are 14 residues in the CDR3. V lost 4 bases, J lost 1 base, and 2 bases stayed unmatched. CDR3 amino acids: CASSIQGANTEAFF. The CDR3 DNA is TGCGCCAGCAGCATACAGGGGGCGAACACTGAAGCTTTCTTT.

This clonotype was seen repeatedly, ten times or more. The chain combines TRBV29-1 with TRBJ2-7; D possibly corresponds to TRBD1 (5 bases). In germline, CDR1 is SQVTM, CDR2 ANQGSEA. V lost 5 bases and J lost 2, with 10 bases in between. This CDR3 spans 12 amino acids. The CDR3 coding sequence is TGCAGCGTTCAGACAGTGGCCTACGAGCAGTACTTC. Protein sequence: CSVQTVAYEQYF.

This clonotype was seen ten or more times. The rearrangement uses TRBV12-3 or TRBV12-4 and TRBJ2-3; 10 bases map to TRBD2. This CDR3 spans 20 amino acids. J gave up 0 bases and V 6 bases, and 18 bases lay outside the gene matches. The CDR3 sequence is CASSPPSGRAVALSTDTQYF. CDR3 coding DNA: TGTGCCAGCAGCCCCCCAAGCGGGAGGGCCGTCGCCCTAAGCACAGATACGCAGTATTTT.

There are many counts of this clonotype. This could be a read error, since a much larger clone is one nucleotide away. The final CDR3 position lacks the conserved phenylalanine or tryptophan, pointing to a likely read error. The V and J genes are TRBV29-1 and TRBJ2-4, with no clear D. The V end was cut by 2 bases, the J end by 8 bases, with 19 bases between. The V gene's germline CDR1 is SQVTM and CDR2 ANQGSEA. CDR3 size: 15 residues. The DNA of the CDR3 is TGCAGCGTTGAATTAACCTCCTTAACAAAGGACATTCAGTACTGC. This codes for CSVELTSLTKDIQYC.

This clonotype was counted ten times or more. The chain uses TRBV5-4 and TRBJ2-7, with 8 bases fitting TRBD2. The CDR3 loop spans 13 amino acids. The V gene end was trimmed by 0 bases and the J gene end by 5 bases; junction bases not matched to a gene: 1. Germline CDR1 is SGHNT and CDR2 is YYREEE (reference sequence). In DNA, the CDR3 is TGTGCCAGCAGCTTGGGACTAGCGAACGAGCAGTACTTC. Translation gives CASSLGLANEQYF.

In its sample, this clonotype was seen many times. The gene calls are TRBV5-1 and TRBJ1-1; D not resolved. CDR1 and CDR2 from the germline V gene are SGHRS and YFSETQ. There are 14 residues in the CDR3. V lost 0 bases, J lost 1 base, and 7 bases lay in between. CDR3 amino acids: CASSLGQANTEAFF. The CDR3 DNA sequence: TGCGCCAGCAGCTTGGGACAAGCGAACACTGAAGCTTTCTTT.

This clonotype came up many times. The rearrangement joins TRBV20-1 to TRBJ2-7, with 9 bases fitting TRBD2. The CDR3 has 17 amino acids. Germline lookup yields CDR1 DFQATT and CDR2 SNEGSKA (reference sequence). With V trimmed by 1 base and J by 2 bases, 12 bases remained unmatched. CDR3 sequence: CSARGSTSGTEAYEQYF. The CDR3, as DNA: TGCAGTGCTAGAGGATCGACTAGCGGAACCGAGGCCTACGAGCAGTACTTC.

In its sample, this clonotype was seen many times. The rearrangement uses TRBV9 and TRBJ1-1, with no clear D. V was shortened by 2 bases and J by 1 base, with 12 bases between the two germline ends. Germline assignment: CDR1 SGDLS and CDR2 YYNGEE. This CDR3 has 15 amino acids. This CDR3 reads CASSVGPAANTEAFF. CDR3 DNA: TGTGCCAGCAGCGTCGGACCCGCCGCGAACACTGAAGCTTTCTTT.

The chain joins TRBV14 to TRBJ2-1; D is uncertain. Trimming pared 3 bases from V and 3 bases from J, leaving 0 bases between. Germline CDR1 SGHDN, CDR2 FVKESK. This CDR3 contains 11 residues. The chain's CDR3 is CASSHYNEQFF. CDR3 sequence (DNA): TGTGCCAGCAGCCACTACAATGAGCAGTTCTTC.

This clonotype has at least ten counts. The chain uses TRBV6-5 and TRBJ1-2; D uncertain. The V and J ends lost 5 bases and 7 bases respectively, with 14 bases between them. The germline V gene has CDR1 MNHEY and CDR2 SVGAGI. CDR3 length: 13 amino acids. The CDR3 here is CASSPGPPAGYTF. The CDR3 DNA sequence: TGTGCCAGCAGTCCCGGTCCCCCGGCTGGCTACACCTTC.

This clonotype was found many times. This chain connects TRBV24-1 to TRBJ2-3, with 10 positions matching TRBD2. This CDR3 region has 14 residues. With 9 bases clipped from V and 7 bases from J, the junction kept 9 bases outside the gene matches. Germline V lookup: CDR1 KGHDR, CDR2 SFDVKD. As DNA, the CDR3 is TGTGCCACCGGAGCGGGAGGGCCTGAGAATACGCAGTATTTT. This codes for CATGAGGPENTQYF.

This clonotype was seen many times. This chain uses TRBV27 with TRBJ2-7; weak D call: TRBD1 (5 bases). The CDR3 extends over 12 amino acids. The V gene lost 8 bases and the J gene lost 2 bases, with 10 bases spanning the gap. The germline gives CDR1 MNHEY, CDR2 SMNVEV (reference sequence). The CDR3 bases are TGTGCCAGCTTTAAGACAGCCTACGAGCAGTACTTC. Translated, it gives CASFKTAYEQYF.

This clonotype was recorded at least ten times. The chain joins TRBV5-1 to TRBJ2-1, with 7 bases lining up with TRBD1. V dropped 0 bases and J dropped 4; count of bases not matched to a gene: 7. This CDR3 has 16 amino acids. Germline V gives CDR1 SGHRS, CDR2 YFSETQ. The CDR3 DNA reads as TGCGCCAGCAGCTTGGAGGGGGCGGGTGATTACAATGAGCAGTTCTTC. Amino acids: CASSLEGAGDYNEQFF.

This clonotype has a count of ten or more. This chain uses TRBV4-1 with TRBJ1-1; D may be TRBD1 (6 bases). V lost 2 bases, J lost 0 bases, and 16 bases lay in between. There are 17 residues in the CDR3. Germline V gives CDR1 MGHRA, CDR2 YSYEKL. CDR3 in amino acids: CASSQKGGLSMNTEAFF. The CDR3 region has the DNA TGCGCCAGCAGCCAAAAGGGGGGGCTGAGCATGAACACTGAAGCTTTCTTT.